Shown below are 20 T cell receptor beta chains from a single sample sequenced in a study of Ad26.COV2.S vaccination and SARS-CoV-2 variants. Produced via immunoSEQ multiplex PCR; TCRdb's table is partial and in-frame only. This sample carries about 470,000 clones, about 90% of them seen once, and the ten largest clones take around 4.5%. The treatment: 15 to 20 received Ad26.COV2.S at low or high dose, single or two shots; about 5 received placebo; per-sample allocation not given. Vaccine and placebo recipients were sampled on day 63 after the first injection. Sequenced material: peripheral blood, taken in a trial of Ad26.COV2.S vaccine versus placebo. The source of these receptors is a person aged 18-60 years who received the Ad26.COV2.S COVID-19 vaccine or a placebo.

The rearrangement links TRBV28 to TRBJ2-7; 8 bases are a match to TRBD1. This CDR3 has 18 residues. In germline, CDR1 is MDHEN, CDR2 SYDVKM. Germline trimming cut 2 bases from V and 0 bases from J; bases unmatched to any gene: 12. The CDR3 sequence: CASSLIGAGGRSSYEQYF. The DNA for the CDR3 is TGTGCCAGCAGTTTAATTGGAGCAGGGGGCCGCAGCTCCTACGAGCAGTACTTC.

This chain uses TRBV15 with TRBJ1-3; 9 positions agree with TRBD1. Per germline, CDR1 LNHNV and CDR2 YYDKDF (reference sequence). V was clipped by 0 bases and J by 2 bases; unmatched bases: 11. This CDR3 is built from 19 residues. Here the CDR3 DNA reads TGTGCCACCAGCAGAGATTTGGGTCGTGACAGGGGGGCTGGAAACACCATATATTTT. This gives the protein CATSRDLGRDRGAGNTIYF.

A remark on this clone: Different DNA sequences within this sample yield the same CDR3. The chain couples TRBV30 to TRBJ2-7; no reliable D call. From germline, CDR1 is GTSNPN and CDR2 SVGIG (reference sequence). CDR3 size: 13 residues. Trimming took off 3 bases at V and 2 bases at J, with 11 bases between the two ends. CDR3 DNA sequence: TGTGCCTGGAGCGGAGACATAGCCTACGAGCAGTACTTC. The encoded protein is CAWSGDIAYEQYF.

This clone was observed once. The rearrangement uses TRBV28 and TRBJ2-5; D gene unclear. Trimming took 7 bases from V and 3 from J, leaving 27 bases between them. Germline V lookup: CDR1 MDHEN, CDR2 SYDVKM. The CDR3 spans 18 residues. Here the CDR3 reads CASTPGFASKKDKETQYF. The DNA of the CDR3 is TGTGCCAGCACCCCAGGATTTGCTTCGAAGAAAGACAAAGAGACCCAGTACTTC.

The rearrangement uses TRBV2 and TRBJ1-2, with TRBD1 matching 7 bases. V lost 4 bases to trimming and J lost 6 bases; unmatched junction nucleotides: 8. CDR3 length: 14 residues. Germline-derived CDR1 and CDR2 are SNHLY and FYNNEI. Written as DNA, the CDR3 is TGTGCCAGCAGTGTCTTACAGGGGAGAGATGGCTACACCTTC. It yields the protein CASSVLQGRDGYTF.

This chain joins TRBV18 and TRBJ1-6, with D possibly TRBD1 on 6 matching bases. From germline, CDR1 is KGHSH and CDR2 LQKENI. The CDR3 covers 15 residues. Trimming removed 6 bases from V and 13 bases from J, with 22 bases in between. CDR3 amino acids: CASSPQEDSLEPLHF. Written as DNA, the CDR3 is TGTGCCAGCTCGCCCCAGGAGGACAGTCTGGAGCCCCTCCACTTT.

The chain employs TRBV5-1 and TRBJ2-3; D is possibly TRBD1 (6 bases). This CDR3 region has 16 residues. Trimming pared 0 bases from V and 0 bases from J, leaving 11 bases between. Per germline, CDR1 SGHRS and CDR2 YFSETQ. The CDR3: CASSLGQVFSTDTQYF. The CDR3 DNA follows: TGCGCCAGCAGCTTGGGACAGGTCTTTAGCACAGATACGCAGTATTTT.

The chain is built from TRBV7-2 and TRBJ2-1; TRBD2 aligns across 11 bases. This CDR3 has 16 amino acids. The germline gives CDR1 SGHTA, CDR2 FQGNSA. Germline trimming cut 5 bases from V and 5 bases from J; bases unmatched to any gene: 8. The CDR3 reads CASSTASGRTDNEQFF. The CDR3 DNA follows: TGTGCCAGCAGCACCGCTAGCGGGAGGACAGACAATGAGCAGTTCTTC. Combining the CDR3 with reference TRBV7-2 and TRBJ2-1 gives the whole variable domain GAGVSQSPSNKVTEKGKDVELRCDPISGHTALYWYRQSLGQGLEFLIYFQGNSAPDKSGLPSDRFSAERTGGSVSTLTIQRTQQEDSAVYLCASSTASGRTDNEQFFGPGTRLTVL.

This chain uses TRBV7-3 with TRBJ2-7; 7 bases line up with TRBD1. Germline trimming cut 5 bases from V and 6 bases from J; bases unmatched to any gene: 7. CDR1 and CDR2 from the germline V gene are SGHTA and FQGTGA. This CDR3 comprises 13 residues. The chain's CDR3 is CASSRGRGLEQYF. CDR3 nucleotides: TGTGCCAGCAGCCGGGGTAGGGGGCTCGAGCAGTACTTC.

The J gene is TRBJ2-7, the V gene TRBV27; 11 nucleotides align to TRBD2. Germline CDR1 and CDR2: MNHEY and SMNVEV (reference sequence). With V trimmed by 5 bases and J by 4 bases, 10 bases remained unmatched. The CDR3 consists of 16 residues. As DNA, the CDR3 is TGTGCCAGCAGTCCCAGGCTAGCGGGAGGTATTTACGAGCAGTACTTC. Protein: CASSPRLAGGIYEQYF.

The V call is TRBV3-1 (or the pseudogene TRBV3-2), the J call TRBJ2-1, with TRBD2 identical over 10 bases. V lost 4 bases and J lost 5; bases outside the gene matches: 5. The germline V gene encodes CDR1 LGHDT and CDR2 YNNKEL (reference sequence). The CDR3 sequence is 15 residues long. CDR3 amino acids: CASSPRTSGNNEQFF. The DNA for the CDR3 is TGTGCCAGCAGCCCCCGGACTAGCGGAAACAATGAGCAGTTCTTC.

The chain employs TRBV15 and TRBJ2-7; TRBD1 aligns across 12 bases. The length of the CDR3 is 15 residues. Germline V lookup: CDR1 LNHNV, CDR2 YYDKDF (reference sequence). The J segment lost 7 bases and the V segment lost 3 bases, leaving 7 bases of the junction unmatched. This CDR3 is CATSSDRDRGLEQYF. The DNA for the CDR3 is TGTGCCACCAGCAGCGACCGGGACAGGGGGCTGGAGCAGTACTTC.

The chain recombines TRBV27 with TRBJ2-5; D is uncertain. Germline CDR1 reads MNHEY; CDR2 reads SMNVEV (reference sequence). The V gene lost 0 bases and the J gene lost 1 base, with 9 bases spanning the gap. The CDR3 length is 15 residues. DNA for the CDR3: TGTGCCAGCAGTTTATCGCCCGGGCCCCAAGAGACCCAGTACTTC. Residues: CASSLSPGPQETQYF.

Only one count was recorded for this clone. The chain has TRBV6-5 and TRBJ2-3; no firm D call. The V gene lost 8 bases and the J gene lost 0 bases, with 6 bases spanning the gap. CDR1 is MNHEY and CDR2 is SVGAGI in the germline V gene. This CDR3 has 12 amino acids. The CDR3 region has the DNA TGTGCCAGCCAGGATAGCACAGATACGCAGTATTTT. This translates into CASQDSTDTQYF.

The chain links TRBV7-9 to TRBJ1-1; the D is unclear. V lost 3 bases, J lost 5 bases, and 7 bases lay in between. The CDR3 contains 12 residues. CDR1 and CDR2 from the germline V gene are SEHNR and FQNEAQ (reference sequence). CDR3: CASSFGRTEAFF. The DNA of the CDR3 is TGTGCCAGCAGCTTTGGTAGAACTGAAGCTTTCTTT.

As for this clone: Compared with germline, one end of the junction differs, possibly owing to a read error. This chain uses TRBV7-9 with TRBJ2-7, with D tentatively TRBD1 or TRBD2 (5 bases each). This CDR3 is built from 15 residues. Germline CDR1 is SEHNR and CDR2 is FQNEAQ (reference sequence). CDR3 in amino acids: CASSLADSYSYEQYF. CDR3 bases: TGTGCCAGCAGCCTAGCAGACAGCTACTCCTACGAGCAGTACTTC.

The J gene is TRBJ2-7, the V gene TRBV28; D remains ambiguous. V was trimmed by 1 base and J by 5 bases, leaving 6 bases between them. Germline-derived CDR1 and CDR2 are MDHEN and SYDVKM. The CDR3 extends over 12 amino acids. CDR3 bases: TGTGCCAGCAGTTTATCCGACCACGAGCAGTACTTC. Translated, it gives CASSLSDHEQYF.

The sample holds one count of this clone. The CDR3 nucleotides read TGTGCCAGCAGCTTAGCGAGGGGCTCCTATGGCTACACCTTC. Protein: CASSLARGSYGYTF. The chain carries TRBV7-6 and TRBJ1-2; a weak D match, TRBD1 (5 bases). The germline V gene has CDR1 SGHVS and CDR2 FNYEAQ. The germline V and J ends were trimmed by 0 bases and 4 bases, with 9 bases remaining between them. The CDR3 extends over 14 amino acids.

V usage is TRBV28 and J usage is TRBJ2-1; possibly TRBD2 for D (5 bases). V was pared by 8 bases and J by 0 bases, with 11 bases between. The germline gives CDR1 MDHEN, CDR2 SYDVKM. This CDR3 is 14 amino acids long. The CDR3 loop reads CASERANSYNEQFF. Written as DNA, the CDR3 is TGTGCCAGCGAGAGGGCTAACTCCTACAATGAGCAGTTCTTC.

The genes are TRBV13 and TRBJ2-1; TRBD1 matches 7 bases. V dropped 5 bases and J dropped 6; count of bases not matched to a gene: 7. This CDR3 region has 14 residues. The germline CDR1 and CDR2 sequences are PRHDT and FYEKMQ (reference sequence). The CDR3 region is CASSLRQGGNEQFF. The CDR3 region has the DNA TGTGCCAGCAGCCTACGACAGGGCGGCAATGAGCAGTTCTTC. The full variable domain, rest sourced from reference TRBV13 and TRBJ2-1, is AAGVIQSPRHLIKEKRETATLKCYPIPRHDTVYWYQQGPGQDPQFLISFYEKMQSDKGSIPDRFSAQQFSDYHSELNMSSLELGDSALYFCASSLRQGGNEQFFGPGTRLTVL.